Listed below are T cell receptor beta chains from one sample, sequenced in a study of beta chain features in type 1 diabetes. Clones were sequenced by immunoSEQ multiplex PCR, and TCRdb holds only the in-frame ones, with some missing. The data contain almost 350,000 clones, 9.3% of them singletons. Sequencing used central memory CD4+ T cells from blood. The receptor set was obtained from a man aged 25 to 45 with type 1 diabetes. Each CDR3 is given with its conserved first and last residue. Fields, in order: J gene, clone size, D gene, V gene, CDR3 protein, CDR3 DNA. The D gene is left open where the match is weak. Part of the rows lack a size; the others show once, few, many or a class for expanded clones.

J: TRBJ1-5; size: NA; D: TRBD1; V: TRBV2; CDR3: CASSWGQGANQRQHF; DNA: TGTGCCAGCAGCTGGGGGCAGGGGGCCAATCAGCGCCAGCATTTT
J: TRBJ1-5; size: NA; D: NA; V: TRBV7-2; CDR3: CASSASDLQPQHF; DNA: TGTGCCAGCAGCGCGTCGGACCTGCAGCCCCAGCATTTT
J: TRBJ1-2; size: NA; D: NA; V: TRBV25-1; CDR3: CASSYSGSSYGYTF; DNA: TGTGCCAGCAGTTACTCGGGCAGCTCCTATGGCTACACCTTC
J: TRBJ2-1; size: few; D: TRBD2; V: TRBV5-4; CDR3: CASSVGGVGLYNEQFF; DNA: TGTGCCAGCAGCGTTGGTGGAGTGGGACTATACAATGAGCAGTTCTTC
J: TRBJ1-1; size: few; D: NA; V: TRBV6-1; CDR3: CASSERARATEAFF; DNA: TGTGCCAGCAGTGAGAGGGCCCGTGCCACTGAAGCTTTCTTT
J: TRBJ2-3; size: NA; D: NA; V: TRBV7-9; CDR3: CASSPPGTDTQYF; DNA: TGTGCCAGCAGCCCCCCGGGCACAGATACGCAGTATTTT
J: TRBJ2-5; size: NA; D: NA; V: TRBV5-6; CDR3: CASSPGLGGRETQYF; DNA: TGTGCCAGCAGCCCTGGACTAGGGGGGAGAGAGACCCAGTACTTC
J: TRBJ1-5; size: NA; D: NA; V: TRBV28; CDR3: CASHRTLNQPQHF; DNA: TGTGCCAGCCACCGGACACTCAATCAGCCCCAGCATTTT
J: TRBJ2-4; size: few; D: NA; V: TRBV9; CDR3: CASSEEGWNIQYF; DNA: TGTGCCAGCAGCGAGGAGGGATGGAACATTCAGTACTTC
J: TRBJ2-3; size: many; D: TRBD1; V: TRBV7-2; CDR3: CASSYTGADTQYF; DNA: TGTGCCAGCAGCTACACAGGGGCAGATACGCAGTATTTT
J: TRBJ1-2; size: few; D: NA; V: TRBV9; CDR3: CASSEGPGADYGYTF; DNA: TGTGCCAGCAGCGAGGGTCCGGGGGCGGACTATGGCTACACCTTC
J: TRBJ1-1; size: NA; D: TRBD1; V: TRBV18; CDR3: CASSLRDRPNTEAFF; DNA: TGTGCCAGCTCACTCCGGGACAGACCTAACACTGAAGCTTTCTTT
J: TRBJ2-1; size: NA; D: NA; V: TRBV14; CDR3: CASSQAGRAAEQFF; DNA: TGTGCCAGCAGCCAAGCTGGCAGGGCTGCTGAGCAGTTCTTC
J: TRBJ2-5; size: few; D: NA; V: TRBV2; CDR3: CASSEGYSQTQYF; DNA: TGTGCCAGCAGTGAAGGCTACTCCCAGACCCAGTACTTC
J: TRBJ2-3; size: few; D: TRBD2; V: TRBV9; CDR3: CASSVAGTSGTDTQYF; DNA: TGTGCCAGCAGCGTCGCCGGGACTAGCGGGACAGATACGCAGTATTTT
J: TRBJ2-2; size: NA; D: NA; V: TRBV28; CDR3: CASSLSPRAGELFF; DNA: TGTGCCAGCAGTTTATCCCCTCGGGCCGGGGAGCTGTTTTTT
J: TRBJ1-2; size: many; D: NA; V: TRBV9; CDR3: CASSTHQGGGYTF; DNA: TGTGCCAGCAGCACACATCAGGGTGGCGGCTACACCTTC
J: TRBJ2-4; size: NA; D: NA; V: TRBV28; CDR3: CASSARTALAKNIQYF; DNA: TGTGCCAGCAGTGCCCGGACAGCACTAGCCAAAAACATTCAGTACTTC
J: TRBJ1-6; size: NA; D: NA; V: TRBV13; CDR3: CASSLAVGKDNSPLHF; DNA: TGTGCCAGCAGCTTAGCGGTAGGGAAGGATAATTCACCCCTCCACTTT
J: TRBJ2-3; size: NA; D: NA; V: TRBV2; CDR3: CASSDARGDTQYF; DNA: TGTGCCAGCAGTGATGCCCGTGGTGATACGCAGTATTTT
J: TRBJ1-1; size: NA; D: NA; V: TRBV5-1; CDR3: CASSEVGTEAFF; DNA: TGCGCCAGCAGTGAGGTGGGGACTGAAGCTTTCTTT
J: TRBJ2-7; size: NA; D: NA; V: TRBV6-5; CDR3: CASSYGHLLKEEQYF; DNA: TGTGCCAGCAGTTACGGACATCTCCTAAAGGAGGAGCAGTACTTC
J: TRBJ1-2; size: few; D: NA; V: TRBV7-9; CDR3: CASSLGALGYGYTF; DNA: TGTGCCAGCAGCTTGGGGGCCCTTGGGTATGGCTACACCTTC
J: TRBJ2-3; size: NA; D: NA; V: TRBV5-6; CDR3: CASTLKDTQYF; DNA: TGTGCCAGCACACTGAAAGATACGCAGTATTTT
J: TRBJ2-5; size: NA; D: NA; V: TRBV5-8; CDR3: CASSLEGSRGETQYF; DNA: TGTGCCAGCAGCTTGGAAGGCTCCCGGGGAGAGACCCAGTACTTC
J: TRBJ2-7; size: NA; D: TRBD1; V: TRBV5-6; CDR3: CASSSGTGSLGEQYF; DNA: TGTGCCAGCAGCTCAGGGACAGGGAGTTTGGGGGAGCAGTACTTC
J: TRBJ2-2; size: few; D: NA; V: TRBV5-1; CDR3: CASSLRTGNTGELFF; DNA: TGCGCCAGCAGCTTGAGAACCGGGAACACCGGGGAGCTGTTTTTT
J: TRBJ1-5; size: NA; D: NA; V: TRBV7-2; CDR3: CASSFHRVNQPQHF; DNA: TGTGCCAGCAGCTTTCACAGGGTCAATCAGCCCCAGCATTTT
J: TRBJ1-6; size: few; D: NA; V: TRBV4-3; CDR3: CASSQDHSDSYSPLHF; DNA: TGCGCCAGCAGCCAAGATCACTCGGACAGTTATTCACCCCTCCACTTT
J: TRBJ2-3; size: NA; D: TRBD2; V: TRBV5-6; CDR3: CASSFKRGVRADTQYF; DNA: TGTGCCAGCAGCTTCAAGCGGGGGGTTAGGGCAGATACGCAGTATTTT
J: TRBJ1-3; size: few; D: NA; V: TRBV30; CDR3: CAWSTGNTIYF; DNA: TGTGCCTGGAGTACTGGAAACACCATATATTTT
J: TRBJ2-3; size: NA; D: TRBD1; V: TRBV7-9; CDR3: CASSLSGQGTDTQYF; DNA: TGTGCCAGCAGCTTATCTGGACAGGGCACAGATACGCAGTATTTT